The 19 T cell receptor beta chains given below trace back to one sample, sequenced in a study of blood T cell repertoires in COVID-19. Sequencing was performed with immunoSEQ multiplex PCR; in TCRdb, only in-frame clones are kept and a portion is missing. The sample shows about 290,000 clones, around four fifths of them seen only once. Sequencing was performed on peripheral blood. The receptor set was obtained from a woman in her 50s with active or convalescent COVID-19.

CDR3 sequence: CASSILTSGTKNIQYF. The CDR3 coding sequence is TGTGCCAGCAGCATACTGACTAGCGGGACTAAAAACATTCAGTACTTC. The chain uses TRBV7-9 and TRBJ2-4; 11 nucleotides align to TRBD2. Germline values: CDR1 SEHNR, CDR2 FQNEAQ (reference sequence). V was pared by 5 bases and J by 4 bases, with 7 bases of the junction left unmatched. This CDR3 region has 16 residues.

Only one count was recorded for this clone. This sequence joins TRBV11-2 and TRBJ2-7; the D gene is possibly TRBD2 (7 bases). Germline lookup yields CDR1 SGHAT and CDR2 FQNNGV. V lost 5 bases to trimming and J lost 0 bases, with 20 bases between them. The CDR3 sequence is 17 residues long. DNA for the CDR3: TGTGCCAGCAGCCTCCTAGGGGGGGGTTTAAGCTCCTACGAGCAGTACTTC. It is translated as CASSLLGGGLSSYEQYF. The full variable domain, rest sourced from reference TRBV11-2 and TRBJ2-7, is EAGVAQSPRYKIIEKRQSVAFWCNPISGHATLYWYQQILGQGPKLLIQFQNNGVVDDSQLPKDRFSAERLKGVDSTLKIQPAKLEDSAVYLCASSLLGGGLSSYEQYFGPGTRLTVT.

V gene TRBV12-3 or TRBV12-4 combines with J gene TRBJ1-6; D gene ambiguous. Trimming shortened V by 5 bases and J by 5 bases, and 4 bases separated the two germline ends. CDR3 length equals 12 residues. The CDR3 loop is CASSTNNSPLHF. CDR3 bases: TGTGCCAGCAGTACAAATAATTCACCCCTCCACTTT.

The chain has TRBV5-4 and TRBJ2-1; 10 bases agree with TRBD2. This CDR3 is 16 amino acids long. The germline CDR1 and CDR2 sequences are SGHNT and YYREEE (reference sequence). V shed 4 bases and J 5 bases; nucleotides not matched to a gene: 9. The CDR3, as DNA: TGTGCCAGCAGCCCCGCGGGACTAGCGATCCACAATGAGCAGTTCTTC. This sequence encodes CASSPAGLAIHNEQFF.

The rearrangement uses TRBV2 and TRBJ2-3; D might be TRBD2 (6 bases). Germline CDR1 reads SNHLY; CDR2 reads FYNNEI. This CDR3 comprises 16 residues. V was shortened by 7 bases and J by 1 base, with 18 bases between the two germline ends. The CDR3 DNA follows: TGTGCCAGCATTCTGCGGGATACCTACGGCACAGATACGCAGTATTTT. It translates to CASILRDTYGTDTQYF.

The chain uses TRBV6-5 and TRBJ2-1; tentative D call: TRBD1 (5 bases). Trimming pared 6 bases from V and 2 bases from J, leaving 14 bases between. CDR3 size: 15 residues. Germline CDR1 is MNHEY and CDR2 is SVGAGI. CDR3 bases: TGTGCCAGCAGCATACAGGCGGCGCCCTACAATGAGCAGTTCTTC. Translating gives CASSIQAAPYNEQFF.

CDR3 residues: CASSLGLSNSPLHF. In DNA form, the CDR3 reads TGTGCCAGCAGCTTAGGGCTTTCAAATTCACCCCTCCACTTT. J is TRBJ1-6 and V is TRBV11-2, with D unclear. V shed 1 base and J shed 7 bases, with 8 bases lying between them. Germline V gene lookup returns CDR1 SGHAT and CDR2 FQNNGV. The CDR3 consists of 14 residues.

J is TRBJ2-7 and V is TRBV5-1; 10 bases match TRBD2. Germline lookup yields CDR1 SGHRS and CDR2 YFSETQ. This CDR3 has 14 residues. The V segment lost 4 bases and the J segment 6 bases; nucleotides outside the gene matches: 7. The CDR3 bases are TGCGCCAGCAGCCCCGGACTAGCGGCCCCCGAGCAGTACTTC. Translating it yields CASSPGLAAPEQYF.

The rearrangement joins TRBV11-2 to TRBJ1-1; D is uncertain. CDR1 is SGHAT, CDR2 FQNNGV, per germline. Trimming took 3 bases from V and 1 from J, leaving 6 bases between them. There are 13 residues in the CDR3. CDR3 region: CASSFPGNTEAFF. For the CDR3, the DNA is TGTGCCAGCAGCTTTCCAGGGAACACTGAAGCTTTCTTT.

This chain links TRBV7-9 with TRBJ2-1; D is ambiguous. CDR1 SEHNR and CDR2 FQNEAQ come from the germline V gene (reference sequence). Trimming removed 5 bases from V and 5 bases from J, with 13 bases in between. The CDR3 is made up of 14 amino acids. This CDR3 reads CASSPDTQDNEQFF. The CDR3 DNA is TGTGCCAGCAGCCCAGATACCCAGGACAATGAGCAGTTCTTC.

This sequence joins TRBV7-8 and TRBJ2-4; possible D gene TRBD1, 6 bases. CDR1 is SGHVS and CDR2 is FQNEAQ in the germline V gene. The CDR3 sequence is 14 residues long. V lost 7 bases to trimming and J lost 5 bases, with 15 bases between them. The CDR3 nucleotides are TGTGCCAGCACCGACAGGTGGGCCCAAAACATTCAGTACTTC. This gives the protein CASTDRWAQNIQYF.

V gene TRBV28 combines with J gene TRBJ1-2, with 9 bases aligning to TRBD1. Germline CDR1 is MDHEN and CDR2 is SYDVKM. Unmatched junction bases numbered 4, after V lost 1 base and J lost 4 bases. This CDR3 contains 15 residues. In DNA, the CDR3 is TGTGCCAGCAGTTTATTAACAGGGGGCGGCTATGGCTACACCTTC. This sequence encodes CASSLLTGGGYGYTF.

V is TRBV25-1 and J is TRBJ2-5; TRBD2 aligns across 11 bases. V was clipped by 4 bases and J by 3 bases; unmatched bases: 4. Looked up from germline, CDR1 is MGHDK and CDR2 is SYGVNS. The CDR3 extends over 15 amino acids. The chain's CDR3 is CASSGGLAGEETQYF. The DNA of the CDR3 is TGTGCCAGCAGTGGAGGACTAGCGGGCGAAGAGACCCAGTACTTC.

V is TRBV28 and J is TRBJ2-7; 16 positions match TRBD2. The V gene end was trimmed by 9 bases and the J gene end by 7 bases; junction bases not matched to a gene: 15. Germline-derived CDR1 and CDR2 are MDHEN and SYDVKM. The CDR3 runs to 17 residues. The CDR3 spells CASRGTSGRARAREQYF. The DNA for the CDR3 is TGTGCCAGTCGGGGGACTAGCGGGAGGGCCAGGGCGAGGGAGCAGTACTTC.

The chain uses TRBV27 and TRBJ2-3; D call uncertain. Germline loops: CDR1 MNHEY, CDR2 SMNVEV (reference sequence). The CDR3 is 16 residues long. V was shortened by 5 bases and J by 2 bases, with 17 bases between the two germline ends. CDR3 in DNA: TGTGCCAGCAGTCCGCTACTTATTGTCAACACAGATACGCAGTATTTT. It specifies CASSPLLIVNTDTQYF.

The chain recombines TRBV5-8 with TRBJ2-7; 7 bases are shared with TRBD1. This CDR3 comprises 14 residues. Germline values: CDR1 SGHTS, CDR2 YDEGEE. V was clipped by 4 bases and J by 2 bases; unmatched bases: 6. The CDR3 region is CASSRTGPTYEQYF. CDR3 bases: TGTGCCAGCAGCAGGACAGGACCCACCTACGAGCAGTACTTC.

V usage is TRBV10-3 and J usage is TRBJ2-4, with TRBD1 matching over 7 bases. The CDR3 contains 13 residues. The J segment lost 8 bases and the V segment lost 4 bases, leaving 5 bases of the junction unmatched. Germline V gene data show CDR1 as ENHRY and CDR2 as SYGVKD. CDR3 protein: CAISGQGEYIQYF. In nucleotides, the CDR3 is TGTGCCATCAGTGGGCAGGGGGAGTACATTCAGTACTTC.

The chain couples TRBV9 to TRBJ2-5; 8 bases map to TRBD1. Germline V gene data show CDR1 as SGDLS and CDR2 as YYNGEE. The CDR3 is 12 amino acids. V shed 2 bases, J shed 9 bases, and the junction held 3 bases outside the gene matches. CDR3 protein: CASSVDRVPQYF. CDR3 DNA sequence: TGTGCCAGCAGCGTGGACAGGGTCCCCCAGTACTTC.

The CDR3 here is CARRDRVTETQYF. In DNA form, the CDR3 reads TGTGCCAGGCGGGACAGGGTGACAGAGACCCAGTACTTC. This sequence joins TRBV2 and TRBJ2-5, with 9 bases fitting TRBD1. The CDR3 has 13 amino acids. Germline CDR1 SNHLY, CDR2 FYNNEI. V shed 9 bases and J 4 bases; nucleotides not matched to a gene: 6.